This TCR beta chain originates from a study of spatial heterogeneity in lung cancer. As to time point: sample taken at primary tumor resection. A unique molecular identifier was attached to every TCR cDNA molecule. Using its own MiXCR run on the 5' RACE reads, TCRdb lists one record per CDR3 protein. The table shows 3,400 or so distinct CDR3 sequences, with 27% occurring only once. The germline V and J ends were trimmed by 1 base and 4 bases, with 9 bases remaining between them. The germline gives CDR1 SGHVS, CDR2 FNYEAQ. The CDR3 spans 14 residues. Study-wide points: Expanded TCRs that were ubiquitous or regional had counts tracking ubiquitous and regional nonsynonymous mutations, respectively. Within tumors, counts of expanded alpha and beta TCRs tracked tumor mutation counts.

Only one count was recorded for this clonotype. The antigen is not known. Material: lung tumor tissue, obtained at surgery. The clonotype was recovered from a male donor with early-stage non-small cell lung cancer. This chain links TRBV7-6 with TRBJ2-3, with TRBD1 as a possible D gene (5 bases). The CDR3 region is CASSLGGRADTQYF. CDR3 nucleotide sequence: TGTGCCAGCAGCTTAGGGGGCAGGGCAGATACGCAGTATTTT. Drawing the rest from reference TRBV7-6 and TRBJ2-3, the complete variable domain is GAGVSQSPRYKVTKRGQDVALRCDPISGHVSLYWYRQALGQGPEFLTYFNYEAQQDKSGLPNDRFSAERPEGSISTLTIQRTEQRDSAMYRCASSLGGRADTQYFGPGTRLTVL.